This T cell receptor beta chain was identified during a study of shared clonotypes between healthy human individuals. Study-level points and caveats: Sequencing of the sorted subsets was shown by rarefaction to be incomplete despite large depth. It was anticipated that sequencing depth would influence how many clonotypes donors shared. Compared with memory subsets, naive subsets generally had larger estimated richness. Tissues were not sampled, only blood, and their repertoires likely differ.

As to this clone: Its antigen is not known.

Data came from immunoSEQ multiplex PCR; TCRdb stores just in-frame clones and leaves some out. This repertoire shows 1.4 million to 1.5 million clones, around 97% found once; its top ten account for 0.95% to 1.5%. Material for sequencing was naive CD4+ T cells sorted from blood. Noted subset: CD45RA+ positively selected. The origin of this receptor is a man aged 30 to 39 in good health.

The CDR3 DNA follows: TGTGCCAGCAGCTTTAAGGGGCGCTGGTCCGGGGAGCTGTTTTTT. Protein sequence: CASSFKGRWSGELFF. The chain has TRBV5-4 and TRBJ2-2, with D perhaps matching TRBD1 (5 bases). Between the trimmed V and J ends, which lost 2 bases and 6 bases, there was a span of 14 bases. The CDR3 is made up of 15 amino acids. CDR1 is SGHNT and CDR2 is YYREEE in the germline V gene (reference sequence).